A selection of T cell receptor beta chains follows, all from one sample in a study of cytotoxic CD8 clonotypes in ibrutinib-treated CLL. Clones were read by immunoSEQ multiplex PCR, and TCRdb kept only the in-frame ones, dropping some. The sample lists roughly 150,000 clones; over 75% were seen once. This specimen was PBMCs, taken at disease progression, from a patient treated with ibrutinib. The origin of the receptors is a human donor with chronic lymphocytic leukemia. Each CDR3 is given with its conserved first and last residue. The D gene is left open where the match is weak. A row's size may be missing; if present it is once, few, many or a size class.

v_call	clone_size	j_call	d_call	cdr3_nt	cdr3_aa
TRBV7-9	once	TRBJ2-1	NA	TGTGCCAGCAGCAGCCTAGTAGCCTATAATGAGCAGTTCTTC	CASSSLVAYNEQFF
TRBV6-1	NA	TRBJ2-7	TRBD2	TGTGCCAGCAGTGTGGCGGGAGGGGTGGGCGAGCAGTACTTC	CASSVAGGVGEQYF
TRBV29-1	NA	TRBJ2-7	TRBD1	TGCAGCGTTGAAGCCGGGACAGAGTCCTACGAGCAGTACTTC	CSVEAGTESYEQYF
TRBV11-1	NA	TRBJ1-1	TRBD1	TGTGCCAGCAGCCAACGACTAGGACAGGGTAACACTGAAGCTTTCTTT	CASSQRLGQGNTEAFF
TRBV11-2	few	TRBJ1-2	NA	TGTGCCAGCAGATCCGGGGAAGGGGACTACACCTTC	CASRSGEGDYTF
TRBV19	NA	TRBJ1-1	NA	TGTGCCAGTAGTATTGAGGGGCGCAGGGCTGAAGCTTTCTTT	CASSIEGRRAEAFF
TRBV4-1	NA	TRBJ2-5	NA	TGCGCCAGCAGCCAGCCGGGATCGGAGACCCAGTACTTC	CASSQPGSETQYF
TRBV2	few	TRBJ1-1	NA	TGTGCCAGCAGTGTTAAGTTTACCGGCGGAGCTTTCTTT	CASSVKFTGGAFF
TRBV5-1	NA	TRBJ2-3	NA	TGCGCCAGCCGCCCCCTATATAGCACAGATACGCAGTATTTT	CASRPLYSTDTQYF
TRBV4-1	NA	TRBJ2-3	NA	TGCGCCAGCAGCCAAGATTCGGCAGGGAGCACAGATACGCAGTATTTT	CASSQDSAGSTDTQYF
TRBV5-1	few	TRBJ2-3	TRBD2	TGCGCCAGCAGTTATACACGGGGGGGGCTCACAGATACGCAGTATTTT	CASSYTRGGLTDTQYF
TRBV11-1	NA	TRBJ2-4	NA	TGTGCCAGCAGCCAATCAGGGGACCCACAGTACTTC	CASSQSGDPQYF
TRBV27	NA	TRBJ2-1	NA	TGTGCCAGCAGTTTATCCCCGGGGAGAAGTCAGTTCTTC	CASSLSPGRSQFF
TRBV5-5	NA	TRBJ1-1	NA	TGTGCCAGCAGCCCGCGGGGACAAGATCCCCACCTCAGCACTGAAGCTTTCTTT	CASSPRGQDPHLSTEAFF
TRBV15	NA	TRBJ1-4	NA	TGTGCCACCAGCAGGAAGTTACGGTCCAGGGCCGGAAATGAAAAACTGTTTTTT	CATSRKLRSRAGNEKLFF
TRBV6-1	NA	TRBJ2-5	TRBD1	TGTGCCAGCAGTGTGCGGACAGGGGAAGAGACCCAGTACTTC	CASSVRTGEETQYF
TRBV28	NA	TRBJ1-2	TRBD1	TGTGCCAGCAGTTTGACAGGGGGAAGAATTCGTCATCTCTATGGCTACACCTTC	CASSLTGGRIRHLYGYTF
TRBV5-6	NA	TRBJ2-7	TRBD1	TGTGCCAGCAGCTGGATGGGACAGGTCTACGAGCAGTACTTC	CASSWMGQVYEQYF
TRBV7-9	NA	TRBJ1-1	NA	TGTGCCAGCAGCTTAGCGGGGTATAACACTGAAGCTTTCTTT	CASSLAGYNTEAFF
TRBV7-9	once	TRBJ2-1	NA	TGTGCCAGCAGCCCGATGGTGCCTGAGCAGTTCTTC	CASSPMVPEQFF
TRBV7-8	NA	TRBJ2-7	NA	TGTGCCAGCAGCTTAGTAGCGACAGAAACCTACGAGCAGTACTTC	CASSLVATETYEQYF
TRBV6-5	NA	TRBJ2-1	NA	TGTGCCAGCAGTTACTCCCCGGGCTTTTACAATGAGCAGTTCTTC	CASSYSPGFYNEQFF